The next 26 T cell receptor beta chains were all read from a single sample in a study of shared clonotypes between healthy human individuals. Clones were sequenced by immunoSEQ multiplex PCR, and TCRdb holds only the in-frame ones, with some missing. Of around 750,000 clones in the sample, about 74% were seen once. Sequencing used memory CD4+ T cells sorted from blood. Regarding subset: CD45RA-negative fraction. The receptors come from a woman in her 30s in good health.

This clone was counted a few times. The CDR3 bases are TGCGCCAGCAGCCAAGCCCCGGGAGGAGATAGTGAGCAGTTCTTC. Translation: CASSQAPGGDSEQFF. This rearrangement joins TRBV4-1 to TRBJ2-1, with 7 nucleotides matching TRBD2. CDR1 and CDR2 (germline): MGHRA, YSYEKL. The junction had 9 bases not matched to a gene; V was cut back by 1 base and J by 9 bases. The CDR3 has 15 residues.

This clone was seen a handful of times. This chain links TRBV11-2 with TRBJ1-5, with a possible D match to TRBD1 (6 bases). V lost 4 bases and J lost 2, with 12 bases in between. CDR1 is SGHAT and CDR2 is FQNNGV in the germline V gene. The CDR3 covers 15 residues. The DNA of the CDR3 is TGTGCCAGCAGCTCAAGACAGGCGGGCAATCAGCCCCAGCATTTT. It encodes CASSSRQAGNQPQHF.

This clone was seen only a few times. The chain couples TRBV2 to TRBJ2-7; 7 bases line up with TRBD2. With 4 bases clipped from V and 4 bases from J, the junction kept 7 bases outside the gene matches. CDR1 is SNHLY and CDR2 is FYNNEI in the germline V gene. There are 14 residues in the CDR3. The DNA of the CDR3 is TGTGCCAGCAGTGTACCCGCGGGAGTATACGAGCAGTACTTC. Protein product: CASSVPAGVYEQYF.

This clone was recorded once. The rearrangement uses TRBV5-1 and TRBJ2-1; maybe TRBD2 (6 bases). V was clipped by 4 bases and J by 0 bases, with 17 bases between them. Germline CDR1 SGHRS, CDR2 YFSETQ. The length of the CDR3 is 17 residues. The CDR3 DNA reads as TGCGCCAGCAGCCTCGGGTGGACGGGGGTCTCCTACAATGAGCAGTTCTTC. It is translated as CASSLGWTGVSYNEQFF.

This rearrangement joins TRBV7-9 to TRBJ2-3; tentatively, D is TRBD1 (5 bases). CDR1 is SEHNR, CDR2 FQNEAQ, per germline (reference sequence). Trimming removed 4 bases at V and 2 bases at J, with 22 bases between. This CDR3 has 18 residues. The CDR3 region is CASSSSDGHANPTDTQYF. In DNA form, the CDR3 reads TGTGCCAGCAGCTCCTCGGACGGACATGCCAATCCCACAGATACGCAGTATTTT.

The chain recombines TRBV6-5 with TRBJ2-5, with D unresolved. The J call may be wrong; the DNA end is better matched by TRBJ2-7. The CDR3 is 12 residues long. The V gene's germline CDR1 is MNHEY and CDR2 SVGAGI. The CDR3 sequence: CASSYDGYEQYF. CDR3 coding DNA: TGTGCCAGCAGTTACGACGGCTACGAGCAGTACTTC.

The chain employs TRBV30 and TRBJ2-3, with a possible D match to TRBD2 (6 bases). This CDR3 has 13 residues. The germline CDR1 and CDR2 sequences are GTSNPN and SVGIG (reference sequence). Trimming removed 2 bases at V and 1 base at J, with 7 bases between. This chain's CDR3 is CAWSWGGTDTQYF. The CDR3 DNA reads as TGTGCCTGGAGTTGGGGGGGCACAGATACGCAGTATTTT.

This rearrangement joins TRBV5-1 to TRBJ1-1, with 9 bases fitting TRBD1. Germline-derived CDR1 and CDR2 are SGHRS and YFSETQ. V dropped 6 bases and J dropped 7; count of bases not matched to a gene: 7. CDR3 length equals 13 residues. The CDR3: CASTKTGGFEAFF. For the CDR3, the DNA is TGCGCCAGCACAAAAACAGGGGGCTTTGAAGCTTTCTTT.

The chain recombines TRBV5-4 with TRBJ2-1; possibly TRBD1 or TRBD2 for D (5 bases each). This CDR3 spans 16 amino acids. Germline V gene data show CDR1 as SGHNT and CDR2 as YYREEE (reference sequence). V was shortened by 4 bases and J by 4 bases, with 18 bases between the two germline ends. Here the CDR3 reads CASSPLGVGKYNEQFF. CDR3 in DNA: TGTGCCAGCAGCCCATTGGGGGTCGGCAAATACAATGAGCAGTTCTTC.

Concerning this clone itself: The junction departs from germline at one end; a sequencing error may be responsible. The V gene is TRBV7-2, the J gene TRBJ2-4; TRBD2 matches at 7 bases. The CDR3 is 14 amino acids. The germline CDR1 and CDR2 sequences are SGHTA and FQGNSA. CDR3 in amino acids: CASSPTSQLYPGRF. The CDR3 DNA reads TGTGCCAGCAGCCCGACTAGCCAACTCTACCCCGGGAGATTC. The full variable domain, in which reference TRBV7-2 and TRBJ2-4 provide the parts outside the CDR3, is GAGVSQSPSNKVTEKGKDVELRCDPISGHTALYWYRQSLGQGLEFLIYFQGNSAPDKSGLPSDRFSAERTGGSVSTLTIQRTQQEDSAVYLCASSPTSQLYPGRFGAGTRLSVL.

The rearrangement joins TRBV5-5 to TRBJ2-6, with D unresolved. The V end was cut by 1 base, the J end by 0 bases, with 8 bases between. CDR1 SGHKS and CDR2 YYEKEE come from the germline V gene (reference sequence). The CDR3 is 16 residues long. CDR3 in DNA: TGTGCCAGCAGCTTGTGGCGCTCCTCTGGGGCCAACGTCCTGACTTTC. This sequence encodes CASSLWRSSGANVLTF. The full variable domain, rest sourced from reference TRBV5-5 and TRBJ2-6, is DAGVTQSPTHLIKTRGQQVTLRCSPISGHKSVSWYQQVLGQGPQFIFQYYEKEERGRGNFPDRFSARQFPNYSSELNVNALLLGDSALYLCASSLWRSSGANVLTFGAGSRLTVL.

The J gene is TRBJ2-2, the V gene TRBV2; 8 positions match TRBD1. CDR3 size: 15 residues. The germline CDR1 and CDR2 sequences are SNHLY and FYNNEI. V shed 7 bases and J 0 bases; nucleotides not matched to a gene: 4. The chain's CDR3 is CASIRDRTNTGELFF. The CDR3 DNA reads TGTGCCAGCATAAGGGACAGGACGAACACCGGGGAGCTGTTTTTT. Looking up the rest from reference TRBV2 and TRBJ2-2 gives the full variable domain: EPEVTQTPSHQVTQMGQEVILRCVPISNHLYFYWYRQILGQKVEFLVSFYNNEISEKSEIFDDQFSVERPDGSNFTLKIRSTKLEDSAMYFCASIRDRTNTGELFFGEGSRLTVL.

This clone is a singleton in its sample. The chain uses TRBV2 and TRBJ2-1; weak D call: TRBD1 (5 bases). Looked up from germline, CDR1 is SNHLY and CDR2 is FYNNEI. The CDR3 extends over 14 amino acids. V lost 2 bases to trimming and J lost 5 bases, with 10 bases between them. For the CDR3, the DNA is TGTGCCAGCAGTGAACAGGGTATTAACAATGAGCAGTTCTTC. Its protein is CASSEQGINNEQFF.

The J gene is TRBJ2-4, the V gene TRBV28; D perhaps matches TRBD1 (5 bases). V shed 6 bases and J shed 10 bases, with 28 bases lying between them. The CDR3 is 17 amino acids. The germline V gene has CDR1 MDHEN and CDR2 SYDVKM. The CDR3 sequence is CASSSPGPGSQDWIQYF. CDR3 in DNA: TGTGCCAGCAGCTCACCAGGGCCGGGCAGCCAAGACTGGATTCAGTACTTC.

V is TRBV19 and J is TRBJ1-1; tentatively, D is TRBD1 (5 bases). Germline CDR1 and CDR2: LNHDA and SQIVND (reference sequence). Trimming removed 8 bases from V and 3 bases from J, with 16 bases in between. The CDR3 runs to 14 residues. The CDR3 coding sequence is TGTGCCAGTGGGCGGGGGGAGGTGGACACTGAAGCTTTCTTT. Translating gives CASGRGEVDTEAFF. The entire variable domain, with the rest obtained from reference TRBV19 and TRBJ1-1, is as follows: DGGITQSPKYLFRKEGQNVTLSCEQNLNHDAMYWYRQDPGQGLRLIYYSQIVNDFQKGDIAEGYSVSREKKESFPLTVTSAQKNPTAFYLCASGRGEVDTEAFFGQGTRLTVV.

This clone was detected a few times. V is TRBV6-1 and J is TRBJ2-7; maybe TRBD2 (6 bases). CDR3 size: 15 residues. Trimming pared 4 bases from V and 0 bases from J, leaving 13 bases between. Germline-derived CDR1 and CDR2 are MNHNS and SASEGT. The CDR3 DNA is TGTGCCAGCAGTGGGCTGGGGGGTAGCTCCTACGAGCAGTACTTC. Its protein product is CASSGLGGSSYEQYF.

CDR3: CASNPRGQGEQFF. In DNA form, the CDR3 reads TGTGCCAGCAATCCCAGGGGGCAGGGCGAGCAGTTCTTC. V gene TRBV7-9 combines with J gene TRBJ2-1; 8 bases are shared with TRBD1. J gave up 10 bases and V 7 bases, and 9 bases lay outside the gene matches. Germline lookup yields CDR1 SEHNR and CDR2 FQNEAQ (reference sequence). The CDR3 consists of 13 residues. The variable domain in full, completed from reference TRBV7-9 and TRBJ2-1, reads DTGVSQNPRHKITKRGQNVTFRCDPISEHNRLYWYRQTLGQGPEFLTYFQNEAQLEKSRLLSDRFSAERPKGSFSTLEIQRTEQGDSAMYLCASNPRGQGEQFFGPGTRLTVL.

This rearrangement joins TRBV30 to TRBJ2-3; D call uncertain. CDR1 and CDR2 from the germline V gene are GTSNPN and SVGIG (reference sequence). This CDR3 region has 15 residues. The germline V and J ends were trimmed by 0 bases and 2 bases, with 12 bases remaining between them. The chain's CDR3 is CAWSVGLGPTDTQYF. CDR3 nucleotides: TGTGCCTGGAGTGTAGGGCTAGGACCCACAGATACGCAGTATTTT. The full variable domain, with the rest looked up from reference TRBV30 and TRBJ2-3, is SQTIHQWPATLVQPVGSPLSLECTVEGTSNPNLYWYRQAAGRGLQLLFYSVGIGQISSEVPQNLSASRPQDRQFILSSKKLLLSDSGFYLCAWSVGLGPTDTQYFGPGTRLTVL.

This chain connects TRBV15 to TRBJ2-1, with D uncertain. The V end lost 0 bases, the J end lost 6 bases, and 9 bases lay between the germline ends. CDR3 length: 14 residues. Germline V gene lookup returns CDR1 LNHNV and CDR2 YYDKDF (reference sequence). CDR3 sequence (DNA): TGTGCCACCAGCAGAGAGCCCGGTATCAATGAGCAGTTCTTC. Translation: CATSREPGINEQFF.

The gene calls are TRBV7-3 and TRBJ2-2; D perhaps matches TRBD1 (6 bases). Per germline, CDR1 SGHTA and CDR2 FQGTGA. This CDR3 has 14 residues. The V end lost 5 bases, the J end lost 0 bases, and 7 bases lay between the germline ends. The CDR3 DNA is TGTGCCAGCAGCACAGGGCCGAACACCGGGGAGCTGTTTTTT. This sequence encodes CASSTGPNTGELFF.

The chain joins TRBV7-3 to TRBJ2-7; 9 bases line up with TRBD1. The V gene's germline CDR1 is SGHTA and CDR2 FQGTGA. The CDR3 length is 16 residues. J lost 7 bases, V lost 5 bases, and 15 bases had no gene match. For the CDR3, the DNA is TGTGCCAGCAGCCAACGCCCGGGGACAGGGCTGGGAGAGCAGTACTTC. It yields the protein CASSQRPGTGLGEQYF.

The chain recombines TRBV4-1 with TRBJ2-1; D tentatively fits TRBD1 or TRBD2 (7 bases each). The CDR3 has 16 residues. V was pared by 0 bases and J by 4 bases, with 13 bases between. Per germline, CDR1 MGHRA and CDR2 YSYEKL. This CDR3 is CASSQDGRGRYNEQFF. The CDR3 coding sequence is TGCGCCAGCAGCCAAGATGGGAGGGGGCGTTACAATGAGCAGTTCTTC.

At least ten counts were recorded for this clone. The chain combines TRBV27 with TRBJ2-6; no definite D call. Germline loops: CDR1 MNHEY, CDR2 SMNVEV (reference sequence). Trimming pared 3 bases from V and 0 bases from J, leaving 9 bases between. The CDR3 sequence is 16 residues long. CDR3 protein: CASSFRLTSGANVLTF. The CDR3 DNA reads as TGTGCCAGCAGTTTCCGACTGACCTCTGGGGCCAACGTCCTGACTTTC.

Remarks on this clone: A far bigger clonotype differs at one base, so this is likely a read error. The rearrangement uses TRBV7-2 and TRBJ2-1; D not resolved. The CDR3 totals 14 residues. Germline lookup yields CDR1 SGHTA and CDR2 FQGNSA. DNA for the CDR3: TGTGCCAGCAGCTTAGGATCAGTATACAATGAGCAGCTCTTC. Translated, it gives CASSLGSVYNEQLF.

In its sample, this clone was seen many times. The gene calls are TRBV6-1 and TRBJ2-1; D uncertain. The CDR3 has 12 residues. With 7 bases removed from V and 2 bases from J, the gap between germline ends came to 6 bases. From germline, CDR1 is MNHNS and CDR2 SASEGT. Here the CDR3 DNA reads TGTGCCAGCACCACCACCTACAATGAGCAGTTCTTC. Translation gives CASTTTYNEQFF.

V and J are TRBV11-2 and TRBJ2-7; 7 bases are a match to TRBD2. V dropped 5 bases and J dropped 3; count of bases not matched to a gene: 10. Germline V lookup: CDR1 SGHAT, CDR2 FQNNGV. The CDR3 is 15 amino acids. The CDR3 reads CASSQERGVNYEQYF. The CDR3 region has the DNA TGTGCCAGCAGCCAAGAACGGGGGGTCAACTACGAGCAGTACTTC. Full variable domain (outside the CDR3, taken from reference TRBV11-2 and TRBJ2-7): EAGVAQSPRYKIIEKRQSVAFWCNPISGHATLYWYQQILGQGPKLLIQFQNNGVVDDSQLPKDRFSAERLKGVDSTLKIQPAKLEDSAVYLCASSQERGVNYEQYFGPGTRLTVT.